This T cell receptor beta chain was identified during a study of blood T cell repertoires in COVID-19 (dated by TCRdb to the early 2020s). Regarding the study in general: Collaborator samples came from the United States, Italy and Spain and covered acute and convalescent phases of COVID-19. The sample metadata nearly always contained a de-identified subject ID, COVID-19 status, age in years and sex. Deeply sampled blood TCRbeta repertoires from subjects exposed to, actively infected with, or recovered from COVID-19 were included in the dataset. The samples were drawn from the first 160 participants of the ongoing ImmuneRACE study and from 950 to 1,500 subjects provided by 6 global collaborators. HLA class I and class II types, where available, came from metadata supplied by the sample provider rather than from assay-based typing. The material from the prospective study consisted of cDNA or gDNA derived from T cells, B-cell-depleted T cells, or PBMCs. The repertoires were released in a freely available public database intended as a resource for research on the immune response to SARS-CoV-2. The research as a whole found: How much clinical and demographic metadata was included differed by source and by participant, and the metadata was provided uncurated.

The immunoSEQ Assay, a bias-controlled multiplex PCR, was used to amplify TCRbeta CDR3 regions from genomic DNA. The published analysis was carried out like this. The number of nucleated cells in each sample was estimated from the amplification of reference gene primers within the assay. To quantify the absolute abundance of each unique TCRbeta CDR3 rearrangement, sequence reads were collapsed and filtered. For each sample, productive Simpson clonality was calculated by taking the square root of Simpson's diversity index across productive rearrangements. Held by TCRdb, this immuneACCESS table contains in-frame sequences only and omits some clones. Under half of the omission traces to an unresolved V gene where checked; the cause of the rest is unknown. The D gene and trimming were derived from the DNA, and the V and J assignments and clone size from that table. This sample is represented by around 250,000 clones; roughly 85% of them were singletons. About 4.6% of the sample is taken by the ten largest.

Another Seattle source contributed samples from volunteer blood donors who had recovered from COVID-19. Each collaborating institution followed its own protocols to collect whole blood in K2EDTA tubes. For TCRbeta analysis, collaborators shipped samples as frozen whole blood, isolated PBMCs, or DNA extracted from either of those sample types. A word on this clone: The antigen it recognizes is unknown. No clone much larger than this one lies a single base away; base qualities are absent.

The sequenced material came from peripheral blood. This receptor was obtained from a man aged 55-75 years who had recovered from COVID-19.

The DNA sequence reads TGTGCCAGCAGTTTGTCGGTGGGCAGTTTGGAAGCTTTCTTT. This encodes CASSLSVGSLEAFF. Recombination connected TRBV28 to TRBJ1-1, with no confident D gene call. Per the germline V gene, MDHEN is the CDR1 and SYDVKM is the CDR2. V sheds 3 bases and J sheds 8 bases, leaving 16 bases between their ends. Measured from the cysteine to the phenylalanine, the CDR3 is 14 residues long. Only CDR3 DNA remains: 42 bases, in frame from the first base. Where the CDR3 stops, the reference TRBV28 and TRBJ1-1 genes take over; the full variable domain is DVKVTQSSRYLVKRTGEKVFLECVQDMDHENMFWYRQDPGLGLRLIYFSYDVKMKEKGDIPEGYSVSREKKERFSLILESASTNQTSMYLCASSLSVGSLEAFFGQGTRLTVV.